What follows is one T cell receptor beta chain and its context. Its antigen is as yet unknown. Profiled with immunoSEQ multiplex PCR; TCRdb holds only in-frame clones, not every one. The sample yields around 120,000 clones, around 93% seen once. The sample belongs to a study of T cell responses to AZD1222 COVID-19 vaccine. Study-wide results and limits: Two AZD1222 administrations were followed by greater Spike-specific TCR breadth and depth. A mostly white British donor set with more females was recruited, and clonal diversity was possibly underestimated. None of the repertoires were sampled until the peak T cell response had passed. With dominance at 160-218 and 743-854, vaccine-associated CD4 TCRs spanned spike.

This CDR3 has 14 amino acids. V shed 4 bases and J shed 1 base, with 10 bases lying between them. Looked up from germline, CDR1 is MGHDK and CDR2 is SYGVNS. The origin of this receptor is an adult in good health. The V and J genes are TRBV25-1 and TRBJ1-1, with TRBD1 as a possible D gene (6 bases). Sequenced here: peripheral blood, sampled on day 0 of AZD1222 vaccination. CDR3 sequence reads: CASSVSTGNTEAFF. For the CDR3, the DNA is TGTGCCAGCAGTGTGTCGACAGGGAACACTGAAGCTTTCTTT.